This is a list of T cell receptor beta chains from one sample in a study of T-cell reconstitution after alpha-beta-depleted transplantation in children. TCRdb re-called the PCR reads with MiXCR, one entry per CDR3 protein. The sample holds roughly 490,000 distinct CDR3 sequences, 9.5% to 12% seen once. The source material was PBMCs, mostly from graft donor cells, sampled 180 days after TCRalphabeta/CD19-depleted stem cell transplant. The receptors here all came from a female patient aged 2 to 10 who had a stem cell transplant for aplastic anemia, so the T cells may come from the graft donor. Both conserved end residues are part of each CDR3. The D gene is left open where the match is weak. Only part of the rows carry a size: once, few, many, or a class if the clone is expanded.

CASSLGTSNYEQYF | TGTGCCAGCAGTCTGGGGACTAGCAACTACGAGCAGTACTTC | TRBJ2-7 | TRBD2 | many | TRBV4-2
CASSLTGDRQPQHF | TGTGCCAGCAGCTTGACAGGGGATCGGCAGCCCCAGCATTTT | TRBJ1-5 | TRBD1 | - | TRBV7-2
CSARWGQLVTNEKLFF | TGCAGTGCTAGATGGGGACAGCTCGTTACTAATGAAAAACTGTTTTTT | TRBJ1-4 | TRBD1 | few | TRBV20-1
CASSLPGTETGELFF | TGCGCCAGCAGCTTGCCAGGCACTGAAACCGGGGAGCTGTTTTTT | TRBJ2-2 | - | few | TRBV5-1
CASSPTGTSMGNEQFF | TGTGCCAGCAGCCCTACCGGGACTAGCATGGGCAATGAGCAGTTCTTC | TRBJ2-1 | TRBD2 | few | TRBV28
CASSLGAGETQYF | TGCGCCAGCAGCTTGGGGGCCGGAGAGACCCAGTACTTC | TRBJ2-5 | - | many | TRBV5-1
CASSGLAVIYEQYF | TGTGCCAGCAGTGGACTAGCCGTCATTTACGAGCAGTACTTC | TRBJ2-7 | TRBD2 | many | TRBV28
CATSRDRVAGPDTQYF | TGTGCCACCAGCAGAGATAGAGTAGCGGGCCCCGATACGCAGTATTTT | TRBJ2-3 | TRBD2 | many | TRBV15
CASSQGHRSYF | TGTGCCAGCAGCCAAGGACACCGTTCGTACTTC | TRBJ2-7 | - | few | TRBV4-2
CASSLGGQGGRAYNEQFF | TGTGCCAGCAGTTTAGGGGGGCAGGGGGGGAGGGCCTACAATGAGCAGTTCTTC | TRBJ2-1 | - | - | TRBV28
CASSGIQGSTEAFF | TGTGCCAGCAGCGGAATACAGGGGAGCACTGAAGCTTTCTTT | TRBJ1-1 | TRBD1 | few | TRBV9
CASNTGRSDTQYF | TGTGCCAGCAATACAGGAAGATCGGATACGCAGTATTTT | TRBJ2-3 | - | few | TRBV7-2
CASTRQEDHYEQYF | TGTGCCAGCACCCGACAGGAGGATCACTACGAGCAGTACTTC | TRBJ2-7 | - | - | TRBV7-2
CASSSHIQGSYEQYF | TGTGCCAGCAGTTCTCATATCCAGGGATCCTACGAGCAGTACTTC | TRBJ2-7 | - | - | TRBV27
CASSSRTGLAGTFNEQFF | TGTGCCAGCAGCTCCAGGACCGGACTGGCCGGGACTTTCAATGAGCAGTTCTTC | TRBJ2-1 | - | - | TRBV11-2
CASSPRDSTYEQYF | TGTGCCAGCAGTCCACGGGACAGCACCTACGAGCAGTACTTC | TRBJ2-7 | TRBD1 | few | TRBV27
CASSSDLTQYF | TGTGCCAGCAGCTCGGACCTGACCCAGTACTTC | TRBJ2-5 | - | many | TRBV7-9
CASSPDGGGYEQYF | TGTGCCAGCAGCCCGGACGGCGGGGGCTACGAGCAGTACTTC | TRBJ2-7 | TRBD2 | many | TRBV11-2
CASSYSPDTQYF | TGTGCCAGCAGTTACTCACCAGATACGCAGTATTTT | TRBJ2-3 | - | many | TRBV6-2/TRBV6-3
CASRSSGTGAEQFF | TGTGCCAGCAGGTCCTCCGGGACAGGGGCTGAGCAGTTCTTC | TRBJ2-1 | TRBD1 | many | TRBV12-3/TRBV12-4
CASSLLAASIQYF | TGTGCCAGCAGTCTACTAGCGGCCAGCATTCAGTACTTC | TRBJ2-4 | TRBD2 | few | TRBV6-5
CASRLAGLSSYEQYF | TGTGCCAGCAGACTAGCGGGCCTCAGCTCCTACGAGCAGTACTTC | TRBJ2-7 | TRBD2 | - | TRBV28
CASSLQGSNGYGYTF | TGCGCCAGCAGCTTACAGGGGAGTAATGGCTATGGCTACACCTTC | TRBJ1-2 | TRBD1 | - | TRBV5-1
CASSLDRGGYTF | TGTGCCAGCAGCTTAGACAGGGGAGGCTACACCTTC | TRBJ1-2 | TRBD1 | many | TRBV7-2
CASSYFGNTGELFF | TGTGCCAGCAGTTACTTTGGGAACACCGGGGAGCTGTTTTTT | TRBJ2-2 | - | few | TRBV6-5
CASSYRGIHNDQQFF | TGTGCCAGCAGCTACAGGGGGATTCACAATGATCAACAGTTCTTC | TRBJ2-1 | - | few | TRBV21-1
CASSPRDRAMNTEAFF | TGTGCCAGCTCACCCCGGGACAGGGCAATGAACACTGAAGCTTTCTTT | TRBJ1-1 | TRBD1 | few | TRBV18
CSVVRRTGEQYF | TGCAGCGTTGTTAGGAGGACTGGCGAGCAGTACTTC | TRBJ2-7 | - | - | TRBV29-1
CASSYGVGASTDTQYF | TGTGCCAGCAGTTACGGTGTCGGGGCTAGCACAGATACGCAGTATTTT | TRBJ2-3 | - | - | TRBV6-5
CASSPRTSGYTGELFF | TGTGCCAGCAGCCCTCGGACTAGCGGGTACACCGGGGAGCTGTTTTTT | TRBJ2-2 | TRBD2 | - | TRBV7-2
CASSLEGGGHYEQYF | TGTGCCAGCAGCCTAGAGGGCGGGGGCCACTACGAGCAGTACTTC | TRBJ2-7 | - | many | TRBV7-3
CASSGQGRDYGYTF | TGTGCCAGCAGTGGCCAGGGACGTGACTATGGCTACACCTTC | TRBJ1-2 | - | - | TRBV25-1
CASSLSSGNTGELFF | TGTGCCAGCAGCTTATCTAGCGGTAACACCGGGGAGCTGTTTTTT | TRBJ2-2 | TRBD2 | many | TRBV7-2
CASSQGLAGAETDTQYF | TGCGCCAGCAGCCAAGGACTAGCGGGAGCCGAGACAGATACGCAGTATTTT | TRBJ2-3 | TRBD2 | - | TRBV4-1
CASRLLMTDTQYF | TGTGCCAGCAGGCTCCTCATGACAGATACGCAGTATTTT | TRBJ2-3 | - | few | TRBV28
CATSRETGVFSGREYEQYF | TGTGCCACCAGCAGAGAAACAGGGGTTTTTAGCGGGAGAGAGTACGAGCAGTACTTC | TRBJ2-7 | TRBD2 | few | TRBV15
CASSLASGYEQFF | TGTGCCAGCAGTTTAGCATCGGGATACGAGCAGTTCTTC | TRBJ2-1 | - | - | TRBV12-3/TRBV12-4
CSAPSGFSYNEQFF | TGCAGTGCTCCTAGCGGATTCTCCTACAATGAGCAGTTCTTC | TRBJ2-1 | TRBD2 | few | TRBV20-1
CASSLNKGRWHF | TGTGCCAGCAGCTTAAATAAGGGTAGATGGCATTTT | TRBJ1-5 | - | - | TRBV7-7
CASRPGGQGLNEQFF | TGTGCCAGTCGGCCGGGGGGACAGGGCCTCAATGAGCAGTTCTTC | TRBJ2-1 | TRBD1 | - | TRBV7-2
CASSLAGSRSSYNEQFF | TGCGCCAGCAGCTTGGCCGGGAGCCGAAGCTCCTACAATGAGCAGTTCTTC | TRBJ2-1 | - | few | TRBV5-1
CASSFSRVGMNTEAFF | TGTGCCAGCAGTTTTAGTAGAGTCGGCATGAACACTGAAGCTTTCTTT | TRBJ1-1 | - | many | TRBV28
CASSLAIDSFQPQHF | TGTGCCAGCAGTTTAGCCATCGACAGTTTTCAGCCCCAGCATTTT | TRBJ1-5 | - | few | TRBV27
CASSLVEGLTEAFF | TGTGCCAGCAGCCTGGTCGAGGGTCTAACTGAAGCTTTCTTT | TRBJ1-1 | - | - | TRBV12-3/TRBV12-4
CASSPQGGGSNKQFF | TGTGCCAGCTCACCCCAGGGAGGGGGTTCGAATAAGCAGTTCTTC | TRBJ2-1 | - | - | TRBV18
CATSRDPRDHQETQYF | TGTGCCACCAGCAGAGATCCCCGGGACCACCAAGAGACCCAGTACTTC | TRBJ2-5 | - | few | TRBV15
CASSYVPGQGLNEQFF | TGTGCCAGCAGTTACGTCCCGGGACAGGGGCTCAATGAGCAGTTCTTC | TRBJ2-1 | TRBD1 | - | TRBV6-2/TRBV6-3
CASSLTSGHNEQFF | TGTGCCAGCAGCTTAACTAGCGGTCACAATGAGCAGTTCTTC | TRBJ2-1 | TRBD2 | - | TRBV7-7
CASWRVNSPLHF | TGTGCCAGCTGGCGGGTAAATTCACCCCTCCACTTT | TRBJ1-6 | - | - | TRBV2
CASSFRRGMANEKLFF | TGTGCCAGCAGCTTCCGGAGGGGGATGGCTAATGAAAAACTGTTTTTT | TRBJ1-4 | - | - | TRBV11-2